Here is one T cell receptor (beta chain) with its context. Its target is unknown. 13 Jbeta primers and 60 Vbeta primers were used for the PCR. Produced via immunoSEQ multiplex PCR; TCRdb's table is partial and in-frame only. The table has around 150,000 clones, roughly 80% seen once. The data were taken from a study of cytomegalovirus exposure and HLA in healthy donors. Regarding the study as a whole: Sequencing depth across donors, presence/absence analyses assumed, was roughly uniform. A later analysis showed that HLA-associated TCR beta chains had undergone more clonal expansion than equally common others. Overall, roughly 150 TCR beta chains were annotated as cytomegalovirus-associated.

V dropped 5 bases and J dropped 2; count of bases not matched to a gene: 6. The CDR3 is made up of 16 amino acids. Per germline, CDR1 SEHNR and CDR2 FQNEAQ (reference sequence). The source material was PBMCs. The V gene is TRBV7-9, the J gene TRBJ2-2; TRBD1 matches 9 bases. This sequence originates from a man aged 50 or older in good health and CMV-seropositive. DNA of the CDR3: TGTGCCAGCAGCAGAGCGGGACAGGGCAACACCGGGGAGCTGTTTTTT. Its translation is CASSRAGQGNTGELFF.